These 22 T cell receptor beta chains came from one sample sequenced in a study of T cell responses to AZD1222 COVID-19 vaccine (TCRdb year 2021). Taken with the paper, the label for time point translates to: sample from adult after SARS-CoV-2 infection, after symptom onset. The library was obtained by the immunoSEQ multiplex PCR assay. As stored in TCRdb, this immuneACCESS dataset retains in-frame rearrangements with V and J assigned. A fraction of the clones does not appear; measured against another copy, unresolved V genes explain less than half of the discrepancy, and the remainder lacks a known reason. This sample lists about 150,000 clones; 75% to 90% were detected once. The ten largest clones add up to about 7% of the sample. The sample consisted of peripheral blood, taken after recovery from COVID-19. Source of these receptors: an adult who had recovered from COVID-19.

The V call is TRBV6-2 or TRBV6-3, the J call TRBJ2-2; 7 bases map to TRBD2. Germline values: CDR1 MNHEY, CDR2 SVGEGT. After removal of 7 bases from V and 4 bases from J, the junction contained 15 bases not matched to a gene. This CDR3 comprises 17 residues. The DNA of the CDR3 is TGTGCCAGCACCCCAGAGGTATCGGGGGGACCCACCGGGGAGCTGTTTTTT. Encoded protein: CASTPEVSGGPTGELFF.

This clone is a singleton in its sample. This chain joins TRBV20-1 and TRBJ2-7; D is possibly TRBD2 (6 bases). V lost 3 bases and J lost 0, with 21 bases in between. The CDR3 is made up of 17 amino acids. The germline V gene encodes CDR1 DFQATT and CDR2 SNEGSKA (reference sequence). The CDR3 region is CSASSDLRGTSSYEQYF. CDR3 coding DNA: TGCAGTGCTAGTTCCGACCTTCGCGGGACGAGCTCCTACGAGCAGTACTTC.

This clone has only a few counts. V gene TRBV4-3 combines with J gene TRBJ2-3; 10 nucleotides match TRBD2. The germline V gene has CDR1 LGHNA and CDR2 YSLEER. Trimming cost V 0 bases and J 4 bases; bases outside gene matches: 7. CDR3 length: 17 residues. CDR3 amino acids: CASSQELAGPPADTQYF. The CDR3 DNA follows: TGCGCCAGCAGCCAAGAACTAGCGGGGCCCCCGGCAGATACGCAGTATTTT.

The rearrangement joins TRBV28 to TRBJ1-5, with TRBD1 matching over 9 bases. V dropped 3 bases and J dropped 4; count of bases not matched to a gene: 7. CDR1 is MDHEN and CDR2 is SYDVKM in the germline V gene. The CDR3 extends over 16 amino acids. This CDR3 reads CASSFSSGTGNQPQHF. The CDR3 DNA reads as TGTGCCAGCAGTTTTTCCTCCGGGACAGGGAATCAGCCCCAGCATTTT.

This clone was detected only once. The J gene is TRBJ2-3, the V gene TRBV11-1; unclear D gene. CDR1 and CDR2 from the germline V gene are SGHAT and FQDESV (reference sequence). V lost 3 bases and J lost 4, with 11 bases in between. This CDR3 contains 14 residues. CDR3 loop: CASSLAQTADTQYF. The CDR3 coding sequence is TGTGCCAGCAGCTTGGCCCAGACTGCAGATACGCAGTATTTT.

V is TRBV4-1 and J is TRBJ2-3; tentative D call: TRBD2 (5 bases). V gave up 0 bases and J gave up 9 bases, with 13 bases separating them. Per germline, CDR1 MGHRA and CDR2 YSYEKL. The CDR3 runs 14 residues. CDR3 sequence: CASSQDRVRETQYF. CDR3 bases: TGCGCCAGCAGCCAAGATCGCGTTAGGGAGACGCAGTATTTT.

J is TRBJ2-4 and V is TRBV9, with D perhaps given as TRBD1 or TRBD2 (5 bases each). The V gene's germline CDR1 is SGDLS and CDR2 YYNGEE. V lost 2 bases, J lost 4 bases, and 10 bases lay in between. The CDR3 extends over 14 amino acids. In DNA, the CDR3 is TGTGCCAGCAGCGTGGGCAGGGAGAAAAACATTCAGTACTTC. Translation gives CASSVGREKNIQYF.

The V gene is TRBV19, the J gene TRBJ1-2; D uncertain. This CDR3 contains 13 residues. Trimming cost V 0 bases and J 2 bases, with 4 bases left between them. CDR1 is LNHDA, CDR2 SQIVND, per germline (reference sequence). As DNA, the CDR3 is TGTGCCAGTAGTATAGATCGGAACTATGGCTACACCTTC. Encoded protein: CASSIDRNYGYTF.

The chain couples TRBV2 to TRBJ1-2; no clear D. With 4 bases removed from V and 7 bases from J, the gap between germline ends came to 16 bases. From germline, CDR1 is SNHLY and CDR2 FYNNEI. The CDR3 sequence is 14 residues long. The CDR3 spells CASSADLRGGGYTF. DNA of the CDR3: TGTGCCAGCAGTGCGGACCTGCGAGGAGGTGGCTACACCTTC.

The V gene is TRBV6-2 or TRBV6-3, the J gene TRBJ1-5, with D maybe TRBD1 (5 bases). This CDR3 is 16 amino acids long. Trimming removed 7 bases from V and 2 bases from J, with 18 bases in between. CDR1 and CDR2 (germline): MNHEY, SVGEGT. Here the CDR3 reads CASTPLGAEGNQPQHF. The CDR3 nucleotides are TGTGCCAGCACCCCTTTAGGGGCGGAAGGCAATCAGCCCCAGCATTTT.

The V and J genes are TRBV7-3 and TRBJ2-7, with 9 bases fitting TRBD1. V shed 4 bases, J shed 6 bases, and the junction held 10 bases outside the gene matches. Germline V lookup: CDR1 SGHTA, CDR2 FQGTGA. This CDR3 contains 15 residues. This CDR3 reads CASSSGGTGLSEQYF. DNA of the CDR3: TGTGCCAGCAGCTCAGGGGGGACAGGGCTCTCCGAGCAGTACTTC.

This clone was detected only once. This chain uses TRBV28 with TRBJ1-3, with 9 bases that match TRBD1. This CDR3 has 17 amino acids. Per the germline V gene, CDR1 is MDHEN and CDR2 is SYDVKM. V trimming: 7 bases; J trimming: 2 bases; junction bases outside the gene matches: 12. CDR3 sequence reads: CASTLGGQGYAGNTIYF. CDR3 DNA: TGTGCCAGCACTCTAGGGGGACAGGGATATGCTGGAAACACCATATATTTT.

The V gene is TRBV4-3, the J gene TRBJ1-2; the D gene is possibly TRBD1 (6 bases). The CDR3 runs to 16 residues. The V end was cut by 0 bases, the J end by 1 base, with 12 bases between. CDR1 and CDR2 from the germline V gene are LGHNA and YSLEER. CDR3: CASSQDGDTNNYGYTF. CDR3 nucleotide sequence: TGCGCCAGCAGCCAAGACGGGGACACAAATAACTATGGCTACACCTTC.

This clone was seen only a few times. The J gene is TRBJ1-5, the V gene TRBV28; the D gene is possibly TRBD1 (5 bases). The germline V gene encodes CDR1 MDHEN and CDR2 SYDVKM. Trimming left V 4 bases short and J 13 bases short, with 17 bases between. The CDR3 spans 13 residues. The CDR3 nucleotides are TGTGCCAGCAGTTACACCCGACCGGGACGGCAGCATTTT. As protein: CASSYTRPGRQHF.

This clone was observed a few times. This sequence joins TRBV28 and TRBJ2-7, with TRBD2 identical over 16 bases. CDR1 is MDHEN, CDR2 SYDVKM, per germline. V was pared by 1 base and J by 2 bases, with 5 bases of the junction left unmatched. The CDR3 contains 18 residues. The CDR3 nucleotides read TGTGCCAGCAGTTTATTGGGACTAGCGGGGGGGAGGGCCTACGAGCAGTACTTC. It encodes CASSLLGLAGGRAYEQYF. Supplemented by reference TRBV28 and TRBJ2-7, the full variable domain reads DVKVTQSSRYLVKRTGEKVFLECVQDMDHENMFWYRQDPGLGLRLIYFSYDVKMKEKGDIPEGYSVSREKKERFSLILESASTNQTSMYLCASSLLGLAGGRAYEQYFGPGTRLTVT.

This chain joins TRBV19 and TRBJ1-2, with 12 nucleotides matching TRBD1. This CDR3 has 15 amino acids. V shed 8 bases and J 6 bases; nucleotides not matched to a gene: 10. Germline CDR1 and CDR2: LNHDA and SQIVND (reference sequence). CDR3 residues: CASFSGDRGLDGYTF. CDR3 bases: TGTGCCAGTTTCTCGGGGGACAGGGGGCTCGATGGCTACACCTTC.

V gene TRBV10-3 combines with J gene TRBJ1-2, with 9 bases fitting TRBD1. The germline CDR1 and CDR2 sequences are ENHRY and SYGVKD. The trim removed 5 bases at V and 8 bases at J, leaving 9 bases unmatched. The CDR3 consists of 14 residues. As DNA, the CDR3 is TGTGCCATCAGTCCTGGACAGGGGCTAAAAGGCTACACCTTC. Translated: CAISPGQGLKGYTF.

This clone has only one observation. The genes are TRBV6-5 and TRBJ2-3; 7 bases line up with TRBD2. J was trimmed by 1 base and V by 5 bases; bases with no gene match: 6. The CDR3 contains 15 residues. Germline V gene sequence: CDR1 MNHEY, CDR2 SVGAGI. The DNA of the CDR3 is TGTGCCAGCAGTCGGGGGGTAGCGGGCACAGATACGCAGTATTTT. Translated: CASSRGVAGTDTQYF.

This clone is a singleton in its sample. The chain combines TRBV15 with TRBJ1-4; D gene unclear. Trimming shortened V by 6 bases and J by 4 bases, and 15 bases separated the two germline ends. Germline CDR1 and CDR2: LNHNV and YYDKDF (reference sequence). The CDR3 is made up of 15 amino acids. CDR3 DNA sequence: TGTGCCACCAGTCCCAACCCGGGTCTTAATGAAAAACTGTTTTTT. It encodes CATSPNPGLNEKLFF.

This chain connects TRBV4-2 to TRBJ2-7; TRBD2 is a possible D gene (5 bases). This CDR3 has 15 residues. Germline V gives CDR1 LGHNA, CDR2 YNFKEQ. V dropped 4 bases and J dropped 3 bases, with 16 bases sitting between them. In nucleotides, the CDR3 is TGTGCCAGCAGCCTATCCGAGGGCACAAACTACGAGCAGTACTTC. Its protein product is CASSLSEGTNYEQYF.

This chain joins TRBV28 and TRBJ1-5; D is unclear. Germline CDR1 is MDHEN and CDR2 is SYDVKM. Trimming removed 1 base at V and 7 bases at J, with 14 bases between. The CDR3 spans 15 residues. The CDR3 protein is CASSLSQSGRQPQHF. The CDR3 nucleotides read TGTGCCAGCAGTTTATCACAGTCGGGGAGGCAGCCCCAGCATTTT.

This chain links TRBV4-1 with TRBJ1-2, with D possibly matching TRBD1 (5 bases). V was clipped by 0 bases and J by 8 bases, with 16 bases between them. Germline values: CDR1 MGHRA, CDR2 YSYEKL. This CDR3 contains 15 residues. CDR3 bases: TGCGCCAGCAGCCAAGAGGGGAGGGGACTTTACGGCTACACCTTC. Encoded protein: CASSQEGRGLYGYTF.